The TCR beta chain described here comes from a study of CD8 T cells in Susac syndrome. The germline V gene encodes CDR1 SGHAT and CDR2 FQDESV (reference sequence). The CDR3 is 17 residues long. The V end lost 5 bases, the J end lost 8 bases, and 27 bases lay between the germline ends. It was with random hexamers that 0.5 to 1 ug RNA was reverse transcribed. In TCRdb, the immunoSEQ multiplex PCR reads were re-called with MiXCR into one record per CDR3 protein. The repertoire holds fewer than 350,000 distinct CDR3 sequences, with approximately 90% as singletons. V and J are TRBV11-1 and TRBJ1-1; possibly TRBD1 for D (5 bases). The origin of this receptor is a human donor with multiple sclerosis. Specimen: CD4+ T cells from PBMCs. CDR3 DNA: TGTGCCAGCAGCACTAAGTCCCGGGACTTTTATGGAGCCGAAGCTTTCTTT. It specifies CASSTKSRDFYGAEAFF.